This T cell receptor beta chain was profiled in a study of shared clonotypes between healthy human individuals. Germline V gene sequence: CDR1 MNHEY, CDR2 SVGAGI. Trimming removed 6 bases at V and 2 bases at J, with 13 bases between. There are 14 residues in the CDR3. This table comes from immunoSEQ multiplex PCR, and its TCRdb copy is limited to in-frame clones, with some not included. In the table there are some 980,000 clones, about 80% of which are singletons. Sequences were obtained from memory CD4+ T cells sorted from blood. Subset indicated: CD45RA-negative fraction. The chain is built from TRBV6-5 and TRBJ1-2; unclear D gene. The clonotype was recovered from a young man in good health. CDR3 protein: CASRTLQTNYGYTF. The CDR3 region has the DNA TGTGCCAGCAGAACACTACAGACGAACTATGGCTACACCTTC.